This T cell receptor (beta chain) was recorded in a study of cytomegalovirus exposure and HLA in healthy donors. Study findings and constraints: Prior analysis indicated that the majority of TCR beta V segments exhibited productivity approximately 90% or approximately 30% of the time. V- and J-gene trimming in TCR beta was tied to a missense DCLRE1C variant by an analysis performed later.

PCR was performed using 60 Vbeta and 13 Jbeta primers. Sequencing was performed with immunoSEQ multiplex PCR; in TCRdb, only in-frame clones are kept and a portion is missing. The table has about 170,000 clones, around 80% seen once; the top ten hold about 7%. This CDR3 spans 14 amino acids. Between the trimmed V and J ends, which lost 5 bases and 6 bases, there was a span of 16 bases. Germline V gene data show CDR1 as MNHEY and CDR2 as SMNVEV (reference sequence). For this clone: Its antigen is unidentified.

The source is a man aged 25-40 years in good health and CMV-seropositive. The rearrangement links TRBV27 to TRBJ1-1; TRBD1 might be the D (6 bases). Sequencing was performed on PBMCs. The CDR3 region has the DNA TGTGCCAGCAGTCCCTTACAGGGAAGGGCTGAAGCTTTCTTT. It specifies CASSPLQGRAEAFF.